This TCR beta chain derives from a study of blood T cells in healthy people across ages. Study-wide context: About one barcoded beta molecule per two T cells was the capture yield of template switching.

Sample-barcoded 5' priming and a J-beta primer mix drove a second PCR of roughly 6 to 12 cycles. In TCRdb, the 5' RACE reads were re-called with MiXCR into one record per CDR3 protein. The repertoire has hundreds of thousands of distinct CDR3 sequences, approximately 24% of them found once; the top ten carry about 2.9%. The CDR3 is 14 residues long. Trimming stripped 5 bases from V and 5 bases from J, with 16 bases between. Germline CDR1 and CDR2: SEHNR and FQNEAQ (reference sequence). These data are also associated with another study on T cells of mothers and their children. This second study says: A second PCR was performed with the M1S primer. This primer added sample barcodes and 2-4 random nucleotides.

The sequencing sample was made of blood. The chain joins TRBV7-9 to TRBJ2-7, with TRBD2 as a possible D gene (7 bases). This clonotype was sampled from a boy aged 10-17 years in good health. In DNA form, the CDR3 reads TGTGCCAGCAGCCCTATGACCGGGGGGCACGAGCAGTACTTC. It encodes CASSPMTGGHEQYF.